What follows are 30 T cell receptor beta chains derived from one specimen sequenced in a study of molecular identifiers for immune sequencing clone quantification. TCRdb re-derived calls from the PCR reads in MiXCR, one entry per CDR3 protein. The sample consists of about 500,000 distinct CDR3 sequences, roughly 24% of them appearing once. Sequenced sample: naive CD8+ T cells from blood, with Jurkat cell RNA spiked in. Subset indicated: FACS-sorted CD8+CD4-CCR7+CD45RA+ naive T cells. Receptors were obtained from a human donor in good health. Some libraries in this study had Jurkat cell RNA spiked in.

This clonotype came up a few times. The chain couples TRBV29-1 to TRBJ2-7; no reliable D call. Between the trimmed V and J ends, which lost 2 bases and 1 base, there was a span of 18 bases. The CDR3 has 16 residues. Germline lookup yields CDR1 SQVTM and CDR2 ANQGSEA. This CDR3 reads CSVEYARYGRSYEQYF. The DNA for the CDR3 is TGCAGCGTTGAATACGCCAGGTATGGAAGGTCCTACGAGCAGTACTTC.

The chain carries TRBV2 and TRBJ1-1; possibly TRBD1 for D (5 bases). Trimming took off 2 bases at V and 7 bases at J, with 8 bases between the two ends. The germline V gene encodes CDR1 SNHLY and CDR2 FYNNEI. This CDR3 is built from 12 residues. In nucleotides, the CDR3 is TGTGCCAGCAGTGAATTGGGGGTTGAAGCTTTCTTT. This sequence encodes CASSELGVEAFF.

The chain is built from TRBV7-8 and TRBJ1-2; TRBD1 matches at 7 bases. Losses at the gene ends were 0 bases for V and 3 bases for J; bases not matched to a gene: 4. CDR3 length: 15 residues. Germline CDR1 and CDR2: SGHVS and FQNEAQ. The CDR3 loop reads CASSLAGTADYGYTF. As DNA, the CDR3 is TGTGCCAGCAGCTTAGCCGGGACAGCAGACTATGGCTACACCTTC. The variable domain in full, with the rest retrieved from reference TRBV7-8 and TRBJ1-2, is GAGVSQSPRYKVAKRGQDVALRCDPISGHVSLFWYQQALGQGPEFLTYFQNEAQLDKSGLPSDRFFAERPEGSVSTLKIQRTQQEDSAVYLCASSLAGTADYGYTFGSGTRLTVV.

This clonotype has more than one count but fewer than ten. V and J are TRBV4-1 and TRBJ2-1; TRBD2 matches at 11 bases. The V gene's germline CDR1 is MGHRA and CDR2 YSYEKL. J lost 4 bases, V lost 0 bases, and 5 bases had no gene match. This CDR3 spans 17 amino acids. The CDR3 protein is CASSQEPGLADYNEQFF. In nucleotides, the CDR3 is TGCGCCAGCAGCCAAGAACCGGGACTAGCGGATTACAATGAGCAGTTCTTC.

V is TRBV18 and J is TRBJ2-7; a weak D match, TRBD2 (5 bases). CDR3 size: 14 residues. With 5 bases removed from V and 3 bases from J, the gap between germline ends came to 14 bases. In germline, CDR1 is KGHSH, CDR2 LQKENI. CDR3 DNA sequence: TGTGCCAGCTCAGGCACGAGGGAATTCTACGAGCAGTACTTC. Amino acid sequence: CASSGTREFYEQYF. The complete variable domain, with remaining parts taken from reference TRBV18 and TRBJ2-7, reads NAGVMQNPRHLVRRRGQEARLRCSPMKGHSHVYWYRQLPEEGLKFMVYLQKENIIDESGMPKERFSAEFPKEGPSILRIQQVVRGDSAAYFCASSGTREFYEQYFGPGTRLTVT.

The V call is TRBV4-2, the J call TRBJ1-2; the D gene is possibly TRBD1 (5 bases). The CDR3 contains 16 residues. Trimming took 1 base from V and 4 from J, leaving 16 bases between them. Looked up from germline, CDR1 is LGHNA and CDR2 is YNFKEQ. CDR3 nucleotides: TGTGCCAGCAGCCAAGCGGGGCAGGAGGATATCTATGGCTACACCTTC. Translation: CASSQAGQEDIYGYTF.

This clonotype was seen more than once but under ten times. V and J are TRBV20-1 and TRBJ2-5; no clear D. Trimming took off 2 bases at V and 4 bases at J, with 14 bases between the two ends. Germline V gives CDR1 DFQATT, CDR2 SNEGSKA (reference sequence). The CDR3 has 14 residues. The CDR3: CSARLPIYSETQYF. The CDR3 nucleotides are TGCAGTGCTAGACTGCCGATTTATTCAGAGACCCAGTACTTC.

This clonotype came up a few times. V and J are TRBV19 and TRBJ2-7; D might be TRBD2 (6 bases). The CDR3 contains 13 residues. V dropped 11 bases and J dropped 5 bases, with 19 bases sitting between them. The V gene's germline CDR1 is LNHDA and CDR2 SQIVND (reference sequence). CDR3 nucleotide sequence: TGTGCCGCACAAGAAGGAGGGAGCCACGAGCAGTACTTC. This encodes CAAQEGGSHEQYF. Full variable domain (remainder filled in from reference TRBV19 and TRBJ2-7): DGGITQSPKYLFRKEGQNVTLSCEQNLNHDAMYWYRQDPGQGLRLIYYSQIVNDFQKGDIAEGYSVSREKKESFPLTVTSAQKNPTAFYLCAAQEGGSHEQYFGPGTRLTVT.

This clonotype was seen at least ten times. The V and J genes are TRBV5-1 and TRBJ1-1, with TRBD1 matching 7 bases. The CDR3 contains 15 residues. Unmatched junction bases numbered 15, after V lost 6 bases and J lost 7 bases. CDR1 and CDR2 from the germline V gene are SGHRS and YFSETQ. CDR3 region: CASTTSRQGQSEAFF. The CDR3, as DNA: TGCGCCAGCACCACTTCTAGGCAGGGACAGAGTGAAGCTTTCTTT.

The rearrangement links TRBV7-3 to TRBJ2-3; perhaps TRBD2 as D (5 bases). In germline, CDR1 is SGHTA, CDR2 FQGTGA. V was clipped by 5 bases and J by 2 bases, with 17 bases between them. This CDR3 contains 16 residues. The CDR3 sequence is CASSPGSGGPTDTQYF. CDR3 DNA sequence: TGTGCCAGCAGCCCGGGGAGCGGAGGCCCCACAGATACGCAGTATTTT.

There are a few counts of this clonotype. This chain joins TRBV4-1 and TRBJ2-7, with 8 positions matching TRBD2. The CDR3 spans 13 residues. The V and J ends lost 3 bases and 7 bases, in that order; junction bases with no gene match: 5. The germline V gene encodes CDR1 MGHRA and CDR2 YSYEKL. CDR3 sequence (DNA): TGCGCCAGCAGCCACGGGGGGGGCGAAGAGCAGTACTTC. This codes for CASSHGGGEEQYF.

Many counts were recorded for this clonotype. The CDR3, as DNA: TGTGCCAGCAGTTACTCACAATCTAGCGGGGCTGCAGATACGCAGTATTTT. Residues: CASSYSQSSGAADTQYF. The J gene is TRBJ2-3, the V gene TRBV6-2 or TRBV6-3, with TRBD2 matching 9 bases. The germline CDR1 and CDR2 sequences are MNHEY and SVGEGT. The CDR3 is 17 amino acids. V shed 0 bases, J shed 4 bases, and the junction held 8 bases outside the gene matches.

The chain carries TRBV19 and TRBJ2-7; D perhaps matches TRBD2 (5 bases). The CDR3 extends over 13 amino acids. The V gene lost 4 bases and the J gene lost 5 bases, with 12 bases spanning the gap. Germline assignment: CDR1 LNHDA and CDR2 SQIVND (reference sequence). The CDR3 spells CASSTVEEDEQYF. CDR3 sequence (DNA): TGTGCCAGTAGTACTGTTGAGGAGGACGAGCAGTACTTC.

Ten or more counts support this clonotype. The V and J genes are TRBV12-3 or TRBV12-4 and TRBJ2-3; unclear D gene. Trimming left V 1 base short and J 2 bases short, with 7 bases between. This CDR3 spans 14 amino acids. The CDR3 DNA reads TGTGCCAGCAGTTTAGGGGTCTACACAGATACGCAGTATTTT. It codes for CASSLGVYTDTQYF.

This clonotype was seen more than once but under ten times. The genes are TRBV7-9 and TRBJ2-1; 11 bases agree with TRBD1. The CDR3 sequence is 15 residues long. V shed 3 bases, J shed 3 bases, and the junction held 1 base outside the gene matches. Germline V gene data show CDR1 as SEHNR and CDR2 as FQNEAQ (reference sequence). In DNA form, the CDR3 reads TGTGCCAGCAGCTTGGGACAGGGGGTCTACAATGAGCAGTTCTTC. Protein product: CASSLGQGVYNEQFF. The entire variable domain, with the rest obtained from reference TRBV7-9 and TRBJ2-1, is as follows: DTGVSQNPRHKITKRGQNVTFRCDPISEHNRLYWYRQTLGQGPEFLTYFQNEAQLEKSRLLSDRFSAERPKGSFSTLEIQRTEQGDSAMYLCASSLGQGVYNEQFFGPGTRLTVL.

In this sample, this clonotype turned up a few times. The rearrangement joins TRBV6-4 to TRBJ1-5; the match to TRBD1 covers 7 bases. The CDR3 has 18 residues. Trimming at V came to 2 bases and at J to 5 bases, leaving 15 bases not matched to a gene. The germline CDR1 and CDR2 sequences are MRHNA and SNTAGT. CDR3 protein: CASSDDWAGGRLDQPQHF. Here the CDR3 DNA reads TGTGCCAGCAGTGACGATTGGGCAGGGGGTAGGTTGGATCAGCCCCAGCATTTT.

As to this clonotype: This may be a read error: a much more frequent sequence differs by one nucleotide. The CDR3 bases are TGTGCCACCGTGACCCACCCTAGCTATAGCTCCTACAATGAGCAGTTCTTC. Translation gives CATVTHPSYSSYNEQFF. V is TRBV25-1 and J is TRBJ2-1; weak D call: TRBD2 (5 bases). Trimming pared 10 bases from V and 0 bases from J, leaving 22 bases between. Germline CDR1 and CDR2: MGHDK and SYGVNS. This CDR3 has 17 amino acids.

This clonotype has at least ten counts. CDR3 sequence: CASSYGTANQPQHF. The DNA for the CDR3 is TGTGCCAGCAGTTATGGGACAGCAAATCAGCCCCAGCATTTT. The rearrangement uses TRBV6-5 and TRBJ1-5, with 7 bases matching TRBD1. Germline V gives CDR1 MNHEY, CDR2 SVGAGI. The ends lost 3 bases at V and 4 bases at J; junction bases unmatched: 3. The CDR3 consists of 14 residues.

This clonotype has only a few counts. This chain uses TRBV24-1 with TRBJ2-5; D remains ambiguous. V lost 0 bases and J 0 bases, leaving 1 base between the germline ends. The CDR3 spans 13 residues. Germline loops: CDR1 KGHDR, CDR2 SFDVKD. CDR3 nucleotide sequence: TGTGCCACCAGTGATTTGTACCAAGAGACCCAGTACTTC. Translation: CATSDLYQETQYF.

A few counts support this clonotype. The chain uses TRBV9 and TRBJ2-3; 9 nucleotides align to TRBD2. Losses at the gene ends were 2 bases for V and 2 bases for J; bases not matched to a gene: 6. The CDR3 is 16 residues long. Germline CDR1 reads SGDLS; CDR2 reads YYNGEE. CDR3 sequence: CASSVDSGGLTDTQYF. For the CDR3, the DNA is TGTGCCAGCAGCGTCGATAGCGGGGGCCTCACAGATACGCAGTATTTT.

The rearrangement uses TRBV9 and TRBJ2-1; D is perhaps TRBD1 (6 bases). Per the germline V gene, CDR1 is SGDLS and CDR2 is YYNGEE. The germline V and J ends were trimmed by 0 bases and 5 bases, with 9 bases remaining between them. The CDR3 sequence is 14 residues long. The CDR3 spells CASSVGTVHNEQFF. The CDR3 DNA follows: TGTGCCAGCAGCGTAGGGACAGTACACAATGAGCAGTTCTTC.

The chain joins TRBV7-2 to TRBJ2-3; possible D gene TRBD2, 5 bases. Trimming left V 5 bases short and J 2 bases short, with 17 bases between. The CDR3 totals 16 residues. The germline CDR1 and CDR2 sequences are SGHTA and FQGNSA. CDR3 DNA: TGTACCAGCAGCCCTCACGACGAGCGGCTCACAGATACGCAGTATTTT. Protein: CTSSPHDERLTDTQYF.

CDR3 loop: CASSLVGGAYNEQFF. DNA of the CDR3: TGTGCCAGCAGCTTAGTCGGCGGAGCCTACAATGAGCAGTTCTTC. The V gene is TRBV11-2, the J gene TRBJ2-1, with D uncertain. The germline gives CDR1 SGHAT, CDR2 FQNNGV. Trimming shortened V by 1 base and J by 2 bases, and 9 bases separated the two germline ends. The CDR3 extends over 15 amino acids.

For this clonotype: The junction does not match germline at one end; this may be a read error. V is TRBV7-6 and J is TRBJ1-4, with D maybe TRBD1 (6 bases). Germline CDR1 and CDR2: SGHVS and FNYEAQ. The CDR3 has 17 residues. Here the CDR3 DNA reads TGTGCCAGCAGCTTAGTGCTGGGACATAGGGCTAAGGAAAAACTGTTTTTT. It encodes CASSLVLGHRAKEKLFF.

As for this clonotype: Compared with germline, one end of the junction differs, possibly owing to a read error. This chain uses TRBV6-2 or TRBV6-3 with TRBJ2-2; the match to TRBD2 covers 12 bases. This CDR3 is built from 16 residues. The germline V gene has CDR1 MNHEY and CDR2 SVGEGT. DNA for the CDR3: TGTGCCAGCAGTAACCCGCTAGCGGGAGGGCCCGGGGAGCTGGTTTTT. Translated, it gives CASSNPLAGGPGELVF.

DNA for the CDR3: TGCGCCAGCAGCCAAGACGGTAAAGGTGAAGCTTTCTTT. Amino acid sequence: CASSQDGKGEAFF. The chain is built from TRBV4-1 and TRBJ1-1, with D unclear. The germline V and J ends were trimmed by 0 bases and 7 bases, with 9 bases remaining between them. The germline V gene has CDR1 MGHRA and CDR2 YSYEKL. The CDR3 has 13 amino acids.

The chain has TRBV20-1 and TRBJ2-7; 7 positions match TRBD1. The germline V gene has CDR1 DFQATT and CDR2 SNEGSKA (reference sequence). The CDR3 has 16 residues. V shed 0 bases, J shed 4 bases, and the junction held 12 bases outside the gene matches. The CDR3 spells CSARDGTDHYQYEQYF. The CDR3 DNA reads TGCAGTGCTAGAGACGGGACAGATCATTATCAGTACGAGCAGTACTTC.

The CDR3 DNA is TGTGCCAGTAATGCAGCAACACGGTCTAATCAGCCCCAGCATTTT. As protein: CASNAATRSNQPQHF. The V call is TRBV19, the J call TRBJ1-5, with no clear D. Germline CDR1 reads LNHDA; CDR2 reads SQIVND (reference sequence). The V end lost 7 bases, the J end lost 4 bases, and 17 bases lay between the germline ends. There are 15 residues in the CDR3.

This clonotype came up many times. The J gene is TRBJ2-3, the V gene TRBV2; TRBD1 aligns across 11 bases. Germline CDR1 and CDR2: SNHLY and FYNNEI. The V and J ends lost 5 bases and 4 bases, in that order; junction bases with no gene match: 8. This CDR3 region has 16 residues. The CDR3 region is CASSLPGQGEPDTQYF. As DNA, the CDR3 is TGTGCCAGCAGTCTACCGGGACAGGGGGAACCAGATACGCAGTATTTT.

This clonotype was observed a few times. The rearrangement uses TRBV20-1 and TRBJ2-3; TRBD1 might be the D (5 bases). This CDR3 spans 17 amino acids. Trimming pared 2 bases from V and 2 bases from J, leaving 20 bases between. The V gene's germline CDR1 is DFQATT and CDR2 SNEGSKA (reference sequence). The CDR3 reads CSARTTQVFASTDTQYF. CDR3 bases: TGCAGTGCTAGAACTACACAGGTGTTCGCGTCCACAGATACGCAGTATTTT.